The 8 T cell receptor beta chains below all came from one sample that was sequenced in a study of T cell responses to AZD1222 COVID-19 vaccine. Method: immunoSEQ multiplex PCR; TCRdb's copy keeps in-frame clones and lacks some. The table records around 99,000 clones, nearly 90% of them present only once. Sequencing was performed on peripheral blood, taken 28 days after the second AZD1222 dose. Receptor source: an adult who received the AZD1222 COVID-19 vaccine.

The J gene is TRBJ1-1, the V gene TRBV2; TRBD1 is a possible D gene (5 bases). The CDR3 sequence is 12 residues long. Germline assignment: CDR1 SNHLY and CDR2 FYNNEI. Trimming pared 4 bases from V and 7 bases from J, leaving 10 bases between. This CDR3 reads CASSGMGDEAFF. In DNA form, the CDR3 reads TGTGCCAGCAGTGGTATGGGGGATGAAGCTTTCTTT.

This clone was counted only a few times. The genes are TRBV4-1 and TRBJ1-5, with 7 bases that match TRBD1. Germline CDR1 MGHRA, CDR2 YSYEKL. The CDR3 is made up of 14 amino acids. V lost 4 bases to trimming and J lost 6 bases; unmatched junction nucleotides: 6. CDR3 sequence (DNA): TGCGCCAGCAGCCTGCAGGGGGAAGGTCAGCCCCAGCATTTT. It is translated as CASSLQGEGQPQHF.

The chain uses TRBV4-3 and TRBJ2-7; D remains ambiguous. The germline gives CDR1 LGHNA, CDR2 YSLEER. Deletions cut 0 bases from V and 7 bases from J, with 13 bases between. CDR3 length: 14 residues. The CDR3: CASSQEPTFGEQYF. The CDR3 region has the DNA TGCGCCAGCAGCCAAGAACCCACATTTGGGGAGCAGTACTTC.

The chain combines TRBV18 with TRBJ2-2; 13 bases line up with TRBD2. The CDR3 runs to 17 residues. After removal of 5 bases from V and 2 bases from J, the junction contained 5 bases not matched to a gene. Germline loops: CDR1 KGHSH, CDR2 LQKENI. The CDR3 bases are TGTGCCAGCTCATCGACTAGCGGGGGGACTAACACCGGGGAGCTGTTTTTT. It yields the protein CASSSTSGGTNTGELFF.

J is TRBJ1-4 and V is TRBV5-3; 7 positions agree with TRBD1. TRBV5-3 is marked as an open reading frame, function uncertain. Trimming took 1 base from V and 7 from J; bases not matched to a gene: 7. CDR3 length: 15 residues. The CDR3 DNA sequence: TGTGCCAGAAGCTTGCGACACAGGGGTGGTGAAAAACTGTTTTTT. This codes for CARSLRHRGGEKLFF.

The DNA of the CDR3 is TGTGCCAGCAGCTTAGGCAGGGGGCGACGAATGAACACTGAAGCTTTCTTT. Translated: CASSLGRGRRMNTEAFF. The V and J genes are TRBV11-2 and TRBJ1-1; 8 positions match TRBD1. Trimming cost V 1 base and J 0 bases; bases outside gene matches: 7. Germline V gene data show CDR1 as SGHAT and CDR2 as FQNNGV. CDR3 length: 17 amino acids.

V and J are TRBV6-5 and TRBJ2-3; the match to TRBD1 covers 11 bases. CDR3 length: 14 amino acids. From germline, CDR1 is MNHEY and CDR2 SVGAGI. V was pared by 2 bases and J by 5 bases, with 0 bases of the junction left unmatched. CDR3 coding DNA: TGTGCCAGCAGTTACGGGACAGGGGGAGATACGCAGTATTTT. Its protein product is CASSYGTGGDTQYF.

The chain carries TRBV11-2 and TRBJ2-1, with D unclear. V lost 7 bases and J 2 bases, leaving 9 bases between the germline ends. The CDR3 contains 13 residues. Germline CDR1 and CDR2: SGHAT and FQNNGV. CDR3 region: CASTLRPYNEQFF. DNA of the CDR3: TGTGCCAGCACCCTTCGACCCTACAATGAGCAGTTCTTC.